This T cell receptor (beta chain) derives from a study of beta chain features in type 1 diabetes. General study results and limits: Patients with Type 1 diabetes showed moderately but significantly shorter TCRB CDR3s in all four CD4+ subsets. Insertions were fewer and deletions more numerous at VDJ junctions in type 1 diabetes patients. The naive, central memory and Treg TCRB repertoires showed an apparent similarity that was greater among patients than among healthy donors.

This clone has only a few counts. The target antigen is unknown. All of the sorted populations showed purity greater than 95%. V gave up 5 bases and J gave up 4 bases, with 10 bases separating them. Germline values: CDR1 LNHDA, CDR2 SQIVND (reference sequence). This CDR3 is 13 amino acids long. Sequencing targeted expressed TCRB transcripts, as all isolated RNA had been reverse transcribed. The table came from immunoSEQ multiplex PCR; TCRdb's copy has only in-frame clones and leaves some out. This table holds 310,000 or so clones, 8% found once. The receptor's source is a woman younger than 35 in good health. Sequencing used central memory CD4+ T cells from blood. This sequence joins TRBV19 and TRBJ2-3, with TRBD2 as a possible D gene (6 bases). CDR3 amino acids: CASSAGTADTQYF. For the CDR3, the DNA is TGTGCCAGTAGTGCGGGGACCGCAGATACGCAGTATTTT. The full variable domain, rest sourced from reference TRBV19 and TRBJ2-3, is DGGITQSPKYLFRKEGQNVTLSCEQNLNHDAMYWYRQDPGQGLRLIYYSQIVNDFQKGDIAEGYSVSREKKESFPLTVTSAQKNPTAFYLCASSAGTADTQYFGPGTRLTVL.